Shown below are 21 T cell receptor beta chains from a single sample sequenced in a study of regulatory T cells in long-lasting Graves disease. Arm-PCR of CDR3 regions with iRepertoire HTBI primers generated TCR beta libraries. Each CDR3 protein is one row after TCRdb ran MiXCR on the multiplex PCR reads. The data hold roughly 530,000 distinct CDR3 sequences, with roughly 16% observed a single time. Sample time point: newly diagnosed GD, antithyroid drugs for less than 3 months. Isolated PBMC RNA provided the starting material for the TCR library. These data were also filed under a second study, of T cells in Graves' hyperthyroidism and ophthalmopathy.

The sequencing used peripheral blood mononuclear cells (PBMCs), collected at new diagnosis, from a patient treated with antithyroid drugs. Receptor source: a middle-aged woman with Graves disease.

The DNA of the CDR3 is TGTGCCAGCTTAGGAGAGGGGAACACTGAAGCTTTCTTT. Translated: CASLGEGNTEAFF. The rearrangement links TRBV6-1 to TRBJ1-1; D gene uncertain. The germline V and J ends were trimmed by 8 bases and 1 base, with 11 bases remaining between them. Looked up from germline, CDR1 is MNHNS and CDR2 is SASEGT. This CDR3 has 13 amino acids.

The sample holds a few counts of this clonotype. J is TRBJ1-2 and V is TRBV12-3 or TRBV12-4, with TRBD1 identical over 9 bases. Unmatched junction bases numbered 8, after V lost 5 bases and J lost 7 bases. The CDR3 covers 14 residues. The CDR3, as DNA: TGTGCCAGCAGTACCACAGGGGGCGCGGGTGGCTACACCTTC. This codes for CASSTTGGAGGYTF.

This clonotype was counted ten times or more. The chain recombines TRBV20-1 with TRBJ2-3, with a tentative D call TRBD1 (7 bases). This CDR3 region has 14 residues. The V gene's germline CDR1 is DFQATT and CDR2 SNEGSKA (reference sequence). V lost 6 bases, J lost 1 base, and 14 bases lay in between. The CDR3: CSAGVRGGTDTQYF. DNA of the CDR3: TGCAGTGCAGGGGTCAGGGGGGGCACAGATACGCAGTATTTT.

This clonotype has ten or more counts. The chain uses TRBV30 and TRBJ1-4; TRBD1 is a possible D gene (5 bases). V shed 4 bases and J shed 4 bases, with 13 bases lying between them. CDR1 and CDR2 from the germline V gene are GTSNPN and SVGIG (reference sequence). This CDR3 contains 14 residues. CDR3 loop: CAWTSGNGNEKLFF. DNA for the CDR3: TGTGCCTGGACCTCAGGGAACGGTAATGAAAAACTGTTTTTT.

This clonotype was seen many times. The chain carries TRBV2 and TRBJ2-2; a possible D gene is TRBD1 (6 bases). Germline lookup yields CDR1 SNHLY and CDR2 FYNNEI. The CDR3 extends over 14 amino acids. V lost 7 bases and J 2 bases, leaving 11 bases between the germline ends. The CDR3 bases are TGTGCCAGCAAACAGGACAGTAACACCGGGGAGCTGTTTTTT. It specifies CASKQDSNTGELFF. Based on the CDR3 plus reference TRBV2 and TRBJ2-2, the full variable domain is EPEVTQTPSHQVTQMGQEVILRCVPISNHLYFYWYRQILGQKVEFLVSFYNNEISEKSEIFDDQFSVERPDGSNFTLKIRSTKLEDSAMYFCASKQDSNTGELFFGEGSRLTVL.

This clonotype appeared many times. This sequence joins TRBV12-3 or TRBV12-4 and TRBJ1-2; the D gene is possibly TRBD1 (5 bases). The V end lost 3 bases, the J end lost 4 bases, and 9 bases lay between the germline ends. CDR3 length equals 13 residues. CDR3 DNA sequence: TGTGCCAGCAGTTTCCAGGGAGTCTATGGCTACACCTTC. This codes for CASSFQGVYGYTF.

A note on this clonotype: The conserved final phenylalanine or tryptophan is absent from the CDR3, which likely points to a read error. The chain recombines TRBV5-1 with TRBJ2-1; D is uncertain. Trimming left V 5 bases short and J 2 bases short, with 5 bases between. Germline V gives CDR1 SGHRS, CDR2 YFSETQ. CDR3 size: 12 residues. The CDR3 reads CASRDPYNEQFL. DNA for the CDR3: TGCGCCAGCAGGGATCCCTACAATGAGCAGTTCCTC.

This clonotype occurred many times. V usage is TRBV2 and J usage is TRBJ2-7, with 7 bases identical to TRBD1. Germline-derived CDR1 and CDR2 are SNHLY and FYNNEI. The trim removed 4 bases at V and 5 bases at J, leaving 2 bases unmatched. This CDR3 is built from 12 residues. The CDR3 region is CASSGTGNEQYF. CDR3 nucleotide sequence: TGTGCCAGCAGTGGGACAGGTAACGAGCAGTACTTC.

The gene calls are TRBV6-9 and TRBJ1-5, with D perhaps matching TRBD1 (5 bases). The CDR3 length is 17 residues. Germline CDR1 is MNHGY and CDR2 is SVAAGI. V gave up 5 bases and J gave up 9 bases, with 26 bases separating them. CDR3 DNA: TGTGCCAGCAGTGAACAGGATTTACAGGTGCCTATGTGGCCCCAGCATTTT. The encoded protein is CASSEQDLQVPMWPQHF.

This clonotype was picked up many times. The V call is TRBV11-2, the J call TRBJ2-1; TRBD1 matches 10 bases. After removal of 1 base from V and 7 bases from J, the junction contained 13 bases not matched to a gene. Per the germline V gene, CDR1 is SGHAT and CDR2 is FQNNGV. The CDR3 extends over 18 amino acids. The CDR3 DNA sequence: TGTGCCAGCAGCTTAGTAGGGACAGGGGACCCACTTCGGAATGAGCAGTTCTTC. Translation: CASSLVGTGDPLRNEQFF.

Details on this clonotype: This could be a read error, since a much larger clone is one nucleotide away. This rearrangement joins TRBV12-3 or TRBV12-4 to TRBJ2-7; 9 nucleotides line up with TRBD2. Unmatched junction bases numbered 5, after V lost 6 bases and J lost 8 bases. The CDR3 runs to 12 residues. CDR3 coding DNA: TGTGCCAGCAGGTCTAGCGGGATAAAGCAGTACTTC. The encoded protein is CASRSSGIKQYF.

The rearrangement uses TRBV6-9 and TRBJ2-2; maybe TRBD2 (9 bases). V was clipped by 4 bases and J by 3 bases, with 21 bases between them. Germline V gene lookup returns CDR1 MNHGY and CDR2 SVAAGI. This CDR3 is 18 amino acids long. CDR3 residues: CASSSRGRGRGYTGELFF. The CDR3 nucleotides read TGTGCCAGCAGTTCCAGGGGGCGCGGGAGGGGATACACCGGGGAGCTGTTTTTT.

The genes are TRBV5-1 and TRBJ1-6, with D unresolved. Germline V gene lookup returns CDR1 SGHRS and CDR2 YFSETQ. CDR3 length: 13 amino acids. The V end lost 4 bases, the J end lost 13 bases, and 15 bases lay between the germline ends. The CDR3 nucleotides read TGCGCCAGCAGCCAGTGGGCCGACGGGCCCCTCCACTTT. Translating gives CASSQWADGPLHF. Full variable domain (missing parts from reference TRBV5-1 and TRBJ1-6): KAGVTQTPRYLIKTRGQQVTLSCSPISGHRSVSWYQQTPGQGLQFLFEYFSETQRNKGNFPGRFSGRQFSNSRSEMNVSTLELGDSALYLCASSQWADGPLHFGNGTRLTVT.

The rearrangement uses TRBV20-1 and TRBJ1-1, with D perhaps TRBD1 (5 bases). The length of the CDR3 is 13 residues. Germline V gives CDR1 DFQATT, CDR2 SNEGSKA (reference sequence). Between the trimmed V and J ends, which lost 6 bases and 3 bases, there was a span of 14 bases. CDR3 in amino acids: CSASRGVHTEAFF. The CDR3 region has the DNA TGCAGTGCCTCAAGGGGTGTTCACACTGAAGCTTTCTTT.

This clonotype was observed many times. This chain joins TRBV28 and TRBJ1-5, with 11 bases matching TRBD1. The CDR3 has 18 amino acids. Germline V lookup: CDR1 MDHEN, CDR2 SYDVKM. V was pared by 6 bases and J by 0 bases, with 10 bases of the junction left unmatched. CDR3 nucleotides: TGTGCCAGCAGCCTCACCTGGACAGGGGGCTATAGCAATCAGCCCCAGCATTTT. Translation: CASSLTWTGGYSNQPQHF.

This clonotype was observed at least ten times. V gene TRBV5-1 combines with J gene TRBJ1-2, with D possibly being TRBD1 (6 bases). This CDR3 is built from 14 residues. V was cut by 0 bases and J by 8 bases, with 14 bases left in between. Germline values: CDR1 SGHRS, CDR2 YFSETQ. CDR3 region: CASSLDQGKEGYTF. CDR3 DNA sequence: TGCGCCAGCAGCTTGGATCAGGGGAAGGAAGGCTACACCTTC.

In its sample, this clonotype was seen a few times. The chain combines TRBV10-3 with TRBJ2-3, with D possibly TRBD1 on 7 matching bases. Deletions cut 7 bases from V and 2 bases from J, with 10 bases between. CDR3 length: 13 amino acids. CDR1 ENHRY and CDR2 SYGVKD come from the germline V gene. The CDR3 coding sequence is TGTGCCATCAACAGGGGACTCACAGATACGCAGTATTTT. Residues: CAINRGLTDTQYF.

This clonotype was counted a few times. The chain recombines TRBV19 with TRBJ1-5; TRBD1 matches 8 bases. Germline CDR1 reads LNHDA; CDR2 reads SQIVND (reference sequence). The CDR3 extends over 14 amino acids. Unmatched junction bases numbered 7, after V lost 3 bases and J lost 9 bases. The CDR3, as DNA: TGTGCCAGTAGTATTACGACAGGGGATATGCCCCAGCATTTT. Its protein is CASSITTGDMPQHF.

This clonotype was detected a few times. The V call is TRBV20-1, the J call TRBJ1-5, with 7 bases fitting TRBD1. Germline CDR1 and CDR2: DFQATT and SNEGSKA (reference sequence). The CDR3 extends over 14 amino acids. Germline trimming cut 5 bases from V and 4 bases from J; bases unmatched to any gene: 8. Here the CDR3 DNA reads TGCAGTGCTCCTCTCACAGGGGTAAATCAGCCCCAGCATTTT. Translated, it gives CSAPLTGVNQPQHF.

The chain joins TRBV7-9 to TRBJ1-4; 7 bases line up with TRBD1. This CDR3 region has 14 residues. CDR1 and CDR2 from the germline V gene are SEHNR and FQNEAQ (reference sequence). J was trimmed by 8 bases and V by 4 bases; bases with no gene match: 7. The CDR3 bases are TGTGCCAGCAGCTACCGTGACAGGGAAGAAAAACTGTTTTTT. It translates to CASSYRDREEKLFF.

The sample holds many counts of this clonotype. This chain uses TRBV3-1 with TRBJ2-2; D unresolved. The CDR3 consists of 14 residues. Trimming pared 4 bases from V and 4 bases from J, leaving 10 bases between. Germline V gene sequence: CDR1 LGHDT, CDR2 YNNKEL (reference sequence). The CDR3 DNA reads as TGTGCCAGCAGCCGCCGAGGTGGCACCGGGGAGCTGTTTTTT. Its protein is CASSRRGGTGELFF.